One and the same sample provided the 12 T cell receptor beta chains below, sequenced in a study of cytomegalovirus exposure and HLA in healthy donors. PCR was performed using 60 Vbeta and 13 Jbeta primers. This table comes from immunoSEQ multiplex PCR, and its TCRdb copy is limited to in-frame clones, with some not included. The sample lists over 110,000 clones; around three quarters were seen once. The sequencing sample was made of PBMCs. The receptor source for this set is a man aged 18 to 29 in good health and CMV-seronegative.

The chain couples TRBV18 to TRBJ1-3, with no clear D. V was cut by 2 bases and J by 7 bases, with 15 bases left in between. Germline CDR1 is KGHSH and CDR2 is LQKENI. This CDR3 spans 15 amino acids. The CDR3 sequence is CASSPSAAPTNTIYF. The CDR3 nucleotides are TGTGCCAGCTCACCAAGCGCAGCCCCTACGAACACCATATATTTT. Drawing the rest from reference TRBV18 and TRBJ1-3, the complete variable domain is NAGVMQNPRHLVRRRGQEARLRCSPMKGHSHVYWYRQLPEEGLKFMVYLQKENIIDESGMPKERFSAEFPKEGPSILRIQQVVRGDSAAYFCASSPSAAPTNTIYFGEGSWLTVV.

Concerning this clone: Other nucleotide sequences in the sample specify the same CDR3. The CDR3 DNA reads TGTGCCAGCAGCTCACAAGAGACCCAGTACTTC. Translation gives CASSSQETQYF. The J gene is TRBJ2-5, the V gene TRBV7-9, with D unresolved. The CDR3 covers 11 residues. Germline V gene sequence: CDR1 SEHNR, CDR2 FQNEAQ (reference sequence). Trimming shortened V by 4 bases and J by 2 bases, and 2 bases separated the two germline ends.

V usage is TRBV7-9 and J usage is TRBJ2-5; possibly TRBD2 for D (7 bases). This CDR3 has 14 amino acids. With 0 bases removed from V and 6 bases from J, the gap between germline ends came to 11 bases. Looked up from germline, CDR1 is SEHNR and CDR2 is FQNEAQ (reference sequence). The CDR3 here is CASSLAGGPQTQYF. The DNA of the CDR3 is TGTGCCAGCAGCTTAGCGGGGGGGCCGCAGACCCAGTACTTC.

CDR3 nucleotides: TGTGCCTGGGTGGGGGGATATGGCTACACCTTC. Amino acid sequence: CAWVGGYGYTF. V gene TRBV30 combines with J gene TRBJ1-2; a possible D gene is TRBD1 (5 bases). Germline values: CDR1 GTSNPN, CDR2 SVGIG (reference sequence). This CDR3 has 11 amino acids. Trimming took off 5 bases at V and 5 bases at J, with 9 bases between the two ends.

As to this clone: The junction does not match germline at one end; this may be a read error. This chain links TRBV7-9 with TRBJ1-6; D uncertain. The CDR3 runs 16 residues. From germline, CDR1 is SEHNR and CDR2 FQNEAQ (reference sequence). This CDR3 is CSSSLVGELNNSPLHF. The CDR3 DNA reads TGTTCCAGCAGCTTAGTCGGGGAACTCAATAATTCACCCCTCCACTTT.

This chain connects TRBV6-6 to TRBJ2-7, with TRBD1 as a possible D gene (6 bases). Trimming pared 6 bases from V and 6 bases from J, leaving 24 bases between. The CDR3 runs to 16 residues. Germline V gene data show CDR1 as MNHNY and CDR2 as SVGAGI (reference sequence). The CDR3 DNA sequence: TGTGCCAGCAGCCCCCCAGGGGCTTCTCCCCCCCGCGAGCAGTACTTC. This gives the protein CASSPPGASPPREQYF.

This clone was counted only a few times. The chain uses TRBV14 and TRBJ2-2; 8 positions agree with TRBD1. V shed 2 bases and J 3 bases; nucleotides not matched to a gene: 11. This CDR3 spans 18 amino acids. Germline CDR1 is SGHDN and CDR2 is FVKESK. CDR3 in amino acids: CASSQRGFVTGDTGELFF. The CDR3 DNA reads TGTGCCAGCAGCCAAAGAGGCTTTGTGACAGGGGACACCGGGGAGCTGTTTTTT.

The chain joins TRBV4-1 to TRBJ1-1, with a weak D call TRBD1 (5 bases). Germline loops: CDR1 MGHRA, CDR2 YSYEKL. V dropped 1 base and J dropped 4 bases, with 10 bases sitting between them. The CDR3 is made up of 14 amino acids. The CDR3 is CASSQAGGGTEAFF. The DNA for the CDR3 is TGCGCCAGCAGCCAAGCCGGGGGGGGCACTGAAGCTTTCTTT.

The CDR3 spells CASSGSGGYNSPLHF. The DNA for the CDR3 is TGTGCCAGCAGTGGATCGGGAGGGTATAATTCACCCCTCCACTTT. The chain links TRBV2 to TRBJ1-6, with no clear D. The CDR3 totals 15 residues. CDR1 is SNHLY, CDR2 FYNNEI, per germline. Trimming took 4 bases from V and 4 from J, leaving 11 bases between them.

The chain employs TRBV11-2 and TRBJ2-1, with 12 nucleotides matching TRBD1. The CDR3 is made up of 18 amino acids. V lost 6 bases, J lost 6 bases, and 15 bases stayed unmatched. Germline lookup yields CDR1 SGHAT and CDR2 FQNNGV. CDR3 coding DNA: TGTGCCAGCAGGCGTCCGGGACAGGGGGCGCGGGTTGGCAATGAGCAGTTCTTC. Its translation is CASRRPGQGARVGNEQFF.

CDR3 protein: CASSLGTGIYNEQFF. CDR3 nucleotides: TGTGCCAGCAGCCTAGGGACAGGGATCTACAATGAGCAGTTCTTC. This chain joins TRBV7-9 and TRBJ2-1, with TRBD1 matching 9 bases. The V segment lost 5 bases and the J segment 3 bases; nucleotides outside the gene matches: 5. The CDR3 has 15 amino acids. Germline V gene lookup returns CDR1 SEHNR and CDR2 FQNEAQ (reference sequence).

The gene calls are TRBV6-5 and TRBJ2-7, with D perhaps TRBD1 (5 bases). Trimming took 0 bases from V and 6 from J, leaving 18 bases between them. The CDR3 loop spans 16 amino acids. The germline V gene has CDR1 MNHEY and CDR2 SVGAGI. CDR3 sequence reads: CASSYSRVLEGVEQYF. The CDR3 bases are TGTGCCAGCAGTTACTCCAGGGTCCTTGAAGGAGTCGAGCAGTACTTC.